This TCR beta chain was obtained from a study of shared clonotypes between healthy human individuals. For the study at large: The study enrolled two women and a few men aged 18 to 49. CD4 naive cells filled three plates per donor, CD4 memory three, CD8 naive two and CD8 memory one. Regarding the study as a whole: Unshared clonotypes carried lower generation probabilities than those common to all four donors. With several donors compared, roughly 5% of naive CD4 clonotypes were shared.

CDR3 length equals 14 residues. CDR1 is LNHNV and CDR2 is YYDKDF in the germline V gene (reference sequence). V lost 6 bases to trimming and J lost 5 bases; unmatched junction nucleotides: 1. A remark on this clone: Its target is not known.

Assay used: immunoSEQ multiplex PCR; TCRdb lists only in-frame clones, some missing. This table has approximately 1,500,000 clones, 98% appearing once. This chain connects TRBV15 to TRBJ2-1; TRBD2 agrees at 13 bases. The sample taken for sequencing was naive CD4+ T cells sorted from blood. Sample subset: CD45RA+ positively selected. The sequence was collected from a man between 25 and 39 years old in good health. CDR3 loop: CATRGTSGDNEQFF. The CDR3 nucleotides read TGTGCCACCAGAGGGACTAGCGGGGACAATGAGCAGTTCTTC.